This T cell receptor (beta chain) is drawn from a study of blood T cell repertoires in COVID-19. The repertoire was sequenced with immunoSEQ multiplex PCR; TCRdb's copy has only in-frame clones and lacks some. The table includes 100,000 to 150,000 clones, about 85% detected once. Germline CDR1 reads MNHEY; CDR2 reads SVGEGT. The length of the CDR3 is 16 residues. V gave up 2 bases and J gave up 4 bases; unmatched junction bases: 8. The receptor's source is a woman older than 75 with acute or convalescent COVID-19. Sequenced input: peripheral blood. The gene calls are TRBV6-2 or TRBV6-3 and TRBJ1-2; the match to TRBD1 covers 9 bases. CDR3 DNA: TGTGCCAGCAGTTACAGAGGGACAGGGAATGCCTATGGCTACACCTTC. Its translation: CASSYRGTGNAYGYTF.